This T cell receptor (delta chain) emerged from a study of Vδ1+ human thymocytes. Extracted RNA was reverse transcribed into cDNA. CDR3 amplicons came from multiplex PCR with pooled V-gene forward and constant-region reverse primers. TCRdb re-called clones from the multiplex PCR reads via CATT. The table has about 53,000 delta-chain clones, about 14% seen once; the top ten hold about 0.35%. Sorted Vdelta1+ thymocytes were roughly 97% to 99.6% pure. The trim removed 2 bases at V and 3 bases at J, leaving 2 bases unmatched. CDR1 and CDR2 (germline): TSWWSYY, QGS. The CDR3 has 15 residues. Study-wide findings and caveats: In the thymus, TRG and TRD repertoires looked highly polyclonal with Gaussian CDR3 lengths. Bulk data may be misread because of unexpected Vdelta2 sequences.

On this clone: The antigen remains undetermined.

This chain uses TRDV1 with TRDJ1, with 11 nucleotides matching TRDD3. Source material: Vdelta1+ gamma-delta thymocytes from the thymus. Specified subset: FACS-sorted CD3+ TCRalphabeta- TCRVdelta1+ TCRVdelta2- thymocytes. This clonotype originated in a girl in the first two years of life who had congenital heart surgery. This CDR3 reads CALGECGGYADKLIF. CDR3 DNA: TGTGCTCTTGGGGAATGTGGGGGATACGCCGATAAACTCATCTTT.